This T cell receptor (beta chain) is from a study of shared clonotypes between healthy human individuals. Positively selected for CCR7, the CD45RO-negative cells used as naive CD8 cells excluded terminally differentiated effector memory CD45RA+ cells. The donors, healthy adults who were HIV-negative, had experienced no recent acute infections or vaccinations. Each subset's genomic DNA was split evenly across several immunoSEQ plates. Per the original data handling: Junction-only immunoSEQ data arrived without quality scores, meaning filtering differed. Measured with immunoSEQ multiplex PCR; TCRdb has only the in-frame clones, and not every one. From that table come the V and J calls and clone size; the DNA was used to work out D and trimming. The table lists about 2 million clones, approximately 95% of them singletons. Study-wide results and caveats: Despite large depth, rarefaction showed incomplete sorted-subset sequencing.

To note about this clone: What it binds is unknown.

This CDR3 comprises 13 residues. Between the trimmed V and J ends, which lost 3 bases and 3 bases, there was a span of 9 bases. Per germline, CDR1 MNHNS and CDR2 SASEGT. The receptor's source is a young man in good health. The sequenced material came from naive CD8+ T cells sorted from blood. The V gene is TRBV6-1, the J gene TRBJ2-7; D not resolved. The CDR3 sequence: CASSDYESYEQYF. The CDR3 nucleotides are TGTGCCAGCAGTGACTATGAGAGCTACGAGCAGTACTTC.